This T cell receptor (beta chain) originates from a study of human T cells and chemical hapten exposure. Germline V gene data show CDR1 as MNHEY and CDR2 as SMNVEV (reference sequence). Unmatched junction bases numbered 12, after V lost 7 bases and J lost 4 bases. This CDR3 region has 15 residues. TCRdb reprocessed the RACE reads via MiXCR and lists one record per CDR3 protein. The sample has some 100,000 distinct CDR3 sequences, about 9.3% seen once; the top ten hold approximately 2.2%. This clonotype came up a few times. The time point was: patch test 2, 6 weeks after DPC sensitization. The treatment was: therapeutic diphenylcyclopropenone sensitization with weekly scalp DPC.

The gene calls are TRBV27 and TRBJ1-1; 7 positions match TRBD1. The source of this sequence is a woman in her 40s with alopecia areata. Some clones in this sample may be carry-over from other donors' samples. Sequencing used whole blood, obtained in connection with sensitization to the hapten diphenylcyclopropenone (DPC). The CDR3 loop reads CASTLNPTGSTEAFF. The CDR3 DNA is TGTGCCAGCACCTTAAATCCGACAGGGAGCACTGAAGCTTTCTTT.